Detailed here is one TCR beta chain. The data were obtained in a study of T cell changes during pregnancy in multiple sclerosis. Trimming took off 2 bases at V and 9 bases at J, with 14 bases between the two ends. The CDR3 has 15 amino acids. Per the germline V gene, CDR1 is SGHNT and CDR2 is YENEEA. Some clones are missing from TCRdb's copy, which holds only in-frame ones; the method was immunoSEQ multiplex PCR. The sample gives 100,000 or so clones, 85% to 95% of which show up once; about 3.9% is in the top ten. This specimen consisted of peripheral blood, obtained in the first trimester of pregnancy. This clonotype was obtained from a female donor with multiple sclerosis, enrolled in a pregnancy study. The chain couples TRBV11-3 to TRBJ1-6, with a weak D call TRBD1 (5 bases). This chain's CDR3 is CASSLKGLRGSPLHF. In DNA form, the CDR3 reads TGTGCCAGCAGCTTAAAGGGGCTGCGGGGTTCACCCCTCCACTTT. Full variable domain (rest looked up from reference TRBV11-3 and TRBJ1-6): EAGVVQSPRYKIIEKKQPVAFWCNPISGHNTLYWYLQNLGQGPELLIRYENEEAVDDSQLPKDRFSAERLKGVDSTLKIQPAELGDSAVYLCASSLKGLRGSPLHFGNGTRLTVT.